A selection of T cell receptor beta chains follows, all from one sample in a study of blood T cell repertoires in COVID-19. The method was immunoSEQ multiplex PCR; TCRdb's version includes in-frame clones alone and lacks a portion of them. The repertoire includes about 140,000 clones, 79% of them detected once, and approximately 3.6% sits in the top ten. Sequencing input: peripheral blood. Receptors were obtained from a man in his sixties with acute or convalescent COVID-19. Both conserved end residues are part of each CDR3. Fields, in order: clone size, V gene, D gene, J gene, CDR3 DNA, CDR3 protein. The D gene is left open where the match is weak. The listing skips clone size in some rows; elsewhere it reads once, few, many or a size class.

NA	TRBV19	NA	TRBJ2-7	TGTGCCAGTAGTATAGCCCGACAGGGTATTGGCCCGGGGGAATTCTCCTACGAGCAGTACTTC	CASSIARQGIGPGEFSYEQYF
NA	TRBV19	NA	TRBJ1-5	TGTGCCAGTAGTGTTCCAGGCCTGGGCAATCAGCCCCAGCATTTT	CASSVPGLGNQPQHF
NA	TRBV9	NA	TRBJ1-3	TGTGCCAGCAGCGCTGTCGGGGAGACGTCTGGAAACACCATATATTTT	CASSAVGETSGNTIYF
NA	TRBV3-1/TRBV3-2	NA	TRBJ1-2	TGTGCCAGCAGCCAAGATCCCGGGGGGGTCGGAGTCACCTTC	CASSQDPGGVGVTF
few	TRBV28	NA	TRBJ1-5	TGTGCCAGCAGAACTACAGGGCCCTTCAATCAGCCCCAGCATTTT	CASRTTGPFNQPQHF
NA	TRBV6-1	NA	TRBJ2-7	TGTGCCAGCAGTGAAGGGGGGGCCTACGAGCAGTACTTC	CASSEGGAYEQYF
NA	TRBV18	TRBD2	TRBJ2-2	TGTGCCAGCTCACGCCGAGGAGTAGCGGGAGTAGGTGGCACCGGGGAGCTGTTTTTT	CASSRRGVAGVGGTGELFF
NA	TRBV2	NA	TRBJ1-5	TGTGCCAGCAGTGAAGCGTTCGGGGGGCGCGAGGCCCAGCATTTT	CASSEAFGGREAQHF
NA	TRBV5-6	NA	TRBJ2-4	TGTGCCAGCAGCTTGATAGAGACTGGCAAAAACATTCAGTACTTC	CASSLIETGKNIQYF
NA	TRBV6-6	NA	TRBJ1-6	TGTGCCAGCGGGCTTGGGGGGTCTGGCGGTTCACCCCTCCACTTT	CASGLGGSGGSPLHF
NA	TRBV18	TRBD1	TRBJ2-7	TGTGCCAGCTCACCCTCCGGTGGGACAGGGTGGGAGCAGTACTTC	CASSPSGGTGWEQYF
NA	TRBV6-2/TRBV6-3	NA	TRBJ1-2	TGTGCCAGCAGTTCGTCGGGGGTCTATGGCTACACCTTC	CASSSSGVYGYTF
NA	TRBV10-3	NA	TRBJ1-5	TGTGCCATCAGTGAGTCTCGGAGTTCGCAGCCCCAGCATTTT	CAISESRSSQPQHF
NA	TRBV25-1	TRBD2	TRBJ2-5	TGTGCCAGCAGGAAATCTACGACTAGCGGGAGAAAAGAGACCCAGTACTTC	CASRKSTTSGRKETQYF
once	TRBV19	NA	TRBJ2-3	TGTGCCAGTAGCCTGAGACTAGGTGCAGATACGCAGTATTTT	CASSLRLGADTQYF
few	TRBV24-1	NA	TRBJ1-2	TGTGCCACCAGTGAATCCTTCGCAGACTATGGCTACACCTTC	CATSESFADYGYTF
NA	TRBV27	NA	TRBJ2-2	TGTGCCAGCAGTCGGTCGCGGGATGGCGTCACCGGGGAGCTGTTTTTT	CASSRSRDGVTGELFF
few	TRBV30	NA	TRBJ1-1	TGTGCCTGGAGTGGGCAGGTGTACACTGAAGCTTTCTTT	CAWSGQVYTEAFF
few	TRBV6-1	TRBD2	TRBJ2-5	TGTGCCAGCAGTGAAGCGGGGGGAGGGGCACTAGAGACCCAGTACTTC	CASSEAGGGALETQYF
NA	TRBV28	TRBD1	TRBJ2-7	TGTGCCAGCAGCCTGGGACAGAGCTACGAGCAGTACTTC	CASSLGQSYEQYF
NA	TRBV12-1	NA	TRBJ2-7	TGTGCCAGCACCCTCGAACTGCATTACGAGCAGTACTTC	CASTLELHYEQYF
NA	TRBV5-1	TRBD2	TRBJ2-7	TGCGCCAGCAGCCCGGGACTAGCGGCCTCCTACGAGCAGTACTTC	CASSPGLAASYEQYF
NA	TRBV9	TRBD2	TRBJ2-3	TGTGCCAGCAGCGTGGGGACTAGCGGGAGGCTCACAGATACGCAGTATTTT	CASSVGTSGRLTDTQYF
few	TRBV14	TRBD2	TRBJ2-2	TGTGCCAGCAGCCAAGAACCCTACGGACTAGCGAGGACCGGGGAGCTGTTTTTT	CASSQEPYGLARTGELFF
few	TRBV5-6	TRBD2	TRBJ2-7	TGTGCCAGCAGCCCGGAGGGACTAGCGGGGCTCGAGCAGTACTTC	CASSPEGLAGLEQYF
NA	TRBV2	NA	TRBJ1-1	TGTGCCAGCCTTCTGGGGGGACAAGCTTTCTTT	CASLLGGQAFF
few	TRBV28	TRBD1	TRBJ2-7	TGTGCCAGCAGTTTATTGCCACAGGGGGGAATTGGGGAGCAGTACTTC	CASSLLPQGGIGEQYF
NA	TRBV10-3	TRBD2	TRBJ2-7	TGTGCCAGCGGACTAGCGGGAGCGGGCGAGCAGTACTTC	CASGLAGAGEQYF
NA	TRBV2	TRBD1	TRBJ1-1	TGTGCCAGCAGGGAAGGGACAGCGAACACTGAAGCTTTCTTT	CASREGTANTEAFF
NA	TRBV6-5	NA	TRBJ1-2	TGTGCCAGCAGTCTTACGGAGACTAACTATGGCTACACCTTC	CASSLTETNYGYTF
few	TRBV28	NA	TRBJ1-5	TGTGCCAGCAGTCTCCCAGGGGTCCAGCCCCAGCATTTT	CASSLPGVQPQHF
once	TRBV27	TRBD2	TRBJ2-1	TGTGCCAGCAGTTTCGGACTAGCGGGAAGCAATGAGCAGTTCTTC	CASSFGLAGSNEQFF
NA	TRBV28	NA	TRBJ2-7	TGTGCCAGCACCTCTAGTGTGGTGGAGCAGTACTTC	CASTSSVVEQYF
once	TRBV11-2	NA	TRBJ2-7	TGTGCCAGCAGGAGACTGGGACACCACGAGCAGTACTTC	CASRRLGHHEQYF
NA	TRBV27	NA	TRBJ2-5	TGTGCCAGCTCGGCCCGGGGGGAGACCCAGTACTTC	CASSARGETQYF
NA	TRBV7-9	TRBD1	TRBJ2-6	TGTGCCAGCAGCCCCGGACAGGGGGAACCTGGGGCCAACGTCCTGACTTTC	CASSPGQGEPGANVLTF
NA	TRBV6-4	NA	TRBJ2-1	TGTGCCAGCAGTGCGGGAGTACGGGGAGGTGAGCAGTTCTTC	CASSAGVRGGEQFF
NA	TRBV5-1	NA	TRBJ2-7	TGCGCCAGCAGCTTGAATTCAGGGACCTACGAGCAGTACTTC	CASSLNSGTYEQYF
once	TRBV18	NA	TRBJ1-1	TGTGCCAGCTCACCGGGTCAAAAGACAGGCGAAGCTTTCTTT	CASSPGQKTGEAFF
NA	TRBV2	NA	TRBJ2-5	TGTGCCAGCAGTCTAGGGACTGAAGAAGAGACCCAGTACTTC	CASSLGTEEETQYF
NA	TRBV2	TRBD2	TRBJ2-1	TGTGCCAGCAGTGGCCACGGACTAGCGGGAGTGAATGAGCAGTTCTTC	CASSGHGLAGVNEQFF
NA	TRBV5-6	NA	TRBJ1-1	TGTGCCAGCAGCTTGGCCGGAGGGGGGGAGAACACTGAAGCTTTCTTT	CASSLAGGGENTEAFF
NA	TRBV29-1	NA	TRBJ2-1	TGCAGCGCGGGACTTTCTAATGAGCAGTTCTTC	CSAGLSNEQFF
NA	TRBV27	TRBD2	TRBJ2-3	TGTGCCAGCAGTCCCCGCGGGCTAGCGGGAGGGCCCCGCACAGATACGCAGTATTTT	CASSPRGLAGGPRTDTQYF
NA	TRBV28	TRBD1	TRBJ1-1	TGTGCCACTATTACAGGGGGGTCTGACACTGAAGCTTTCTTT	CATITGGSDTEAFF
NA	TRBV11-2	NA	TRBJ2-3	TGTGCCAGCAGCCCGGTGACTAGCACAGATACGCAGTATTTT	CASSPVTSTDTQYF